Sequencing of this T cell receptor beta chain was carried out in a study of CD8 T cells in ankylosing spondylitis. Quantitative 5'-RACE was performed with molecular barcodes, and it yielded the TCR beta libraries. TCRdb fed the 5' RACE reads into MiXCR, producing one record per CDR3 protein. The sample lists 130,000 or so distinct CDR3 sequences; 17% were seen once. This clonotype was detected a few times. Antigen specificity is unknown. Whole-study results and caveats: Disease-linked clones reportedly showed significant enrichment in matched ankylosing spondylitis synovial fluid. A TCR beta motif made of under 10 highly homologous variants seemed typical of ankylosing spondylitis blood. In the blood and synovial fluid of reactive arthritis, some motif variants had been previously reported.

The V gene lost 9 bases and the J gene lost 3 bases, with 11 bases spanning the gap. The germline CDR1 and CDR2 sequences are MNHEY and SMNVEV (reference sequence). The CDR3 runs to 12 residues. The TCR was taken from a male donor with ankylosing spondylitis. The sequenced sample consisted of blood, either unsorted or a sorted T cell fraction (not recorded which). The V call is TRBV27, the J call TRBJ2-5; D ambiguous. The CDR3 DNA sequence: TGTGCCAGGGAGTCAATAAAAGAGACCCAGTACTTC. This translates into CARESIKETQYF.